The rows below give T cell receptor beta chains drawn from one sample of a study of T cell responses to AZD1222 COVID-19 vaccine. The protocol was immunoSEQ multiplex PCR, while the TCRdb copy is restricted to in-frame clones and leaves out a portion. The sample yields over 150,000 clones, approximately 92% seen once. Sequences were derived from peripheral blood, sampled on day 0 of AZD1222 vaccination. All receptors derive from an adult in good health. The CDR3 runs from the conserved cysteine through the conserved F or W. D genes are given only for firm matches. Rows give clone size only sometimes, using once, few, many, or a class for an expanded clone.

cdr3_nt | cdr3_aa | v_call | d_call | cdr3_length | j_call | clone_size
TGTGCCAGCAGCTTGGGACTAGCGGGAGACAATGAGCAGTTCTTC | CASSLGLAGDNEQFF | TRBV5-8 | TRBD2 | 15 | TRBJ2-1 | once
TGTGCCAGCAGCTTGGAAAGATGGGATCAGCCCCAGCATTTT | CASSLERWDQPQHF | TRBV5-8 | . | 14 | TRBJ1-5 | .
TGTGCCAGCAAGGACAGGGTGCGGACAGTGGATGGCTACACCTTC | CASKDRVRTVDGYTF | TRBV5-6 | TRBD1 | 15 | TRBJ1-2 | .
TGTGCCAGCAGCACCCGACAGGGTGTCACCCAGTACTTC | CASSTRQGVTQYF | TRBV7-2 | TRBD1 | 13 | TRBJ2-5 | .
TGTGCCAGCTCACGCATCCGGGACAGGGGAACCGGGGAGCTGTTTTTT | CASSRIRDRGTGELFF | TRBV18 | TRBD1 | 16 | TRBJ2-2 | .
TGTGCCAGCAGTTATACAGTTGGGGTTATGGCCGGGGAGCTGTTTTTT | CASSYTVGVMAGELFF | TRBV6-5 | . | 16 | TRBJ2-2 | .
TGTGCCAGTAGCCCGAAGATATGGTCCGGGACAGGGGTTTCTGCGAACACTGAAGCTTTCTTT | CASSPKIWSGTGVSANTEAFF | TRBV19 | TRBD1 | 21 | TRBJ1-1 | once
TGCGCCAGCAGCCCCCGCGCCTTGACGGTTAACTATGGCTACACCTTC | CASSPRALTVNYGYTF | TRBV4-1 | . | 16 | TRBJ1-2 | once
TGTGCCACCAGTGATTGGGGACTTTCCCCGACCCAGTACTTC | CATSDWGLSPTQYF | TRBV24-1 | . | 14 | TRBJ2-5 | .
TGTGCCAGCAGCGAAGGTAGCGGTTACTACGAGCAGTACTTC | CASSEGSGYYEQYF | TRBV9 | . | 14 | TRBJ2-7 | .
TGTGCCAGCAGTTATCAGACAGGTGGCTGGGGACAGCCCCAGCATTTT | CASSYQTGGWGQPQHF | TRBV28 | . | 16 | TRBJ1-5 | .
TGTGCCATCAGTGACAAGGACAGGGACAGCCCGAATGGCTACACCTTC | CAISDKDRDSPNGYTF | TRBV10-3 | TRBD1 | 16 | TRBJ1-2 | .
TGCAGCTCCGAGGACAGGACCAAAGCCTCCACAGATACGCAGTATTTT | CSSEDRTKASTDTQYF | TRBV29-1 | TRBD1 | 16 | TRBJ2-3 | .
TGTGCCAGCAGATCTAGCGGGGGGGCGGTGGAGACCCAGTACTTC | CASRSSGGAVETQYF | TRBV28 | TRBD2 | 15 | TRBJ2-5 | .